The 20 T cell receptor beta chains below were found in one sample sequenced in a study of T cell responses to AZD1222 COVID-19 vaccine. This table comes from immunoSEQ multiplex PCR, and its TCRdb copy is limited to in-frame clones, with some not included. The sample lists around 99,000 clones; around 90% were seen once. The material was peripheral blood, obtained on day 0 of AZD1222 vaccination. These receptors originate from an adult in good health.

V and J are TRBV5-1 and TRBJ2-7; tentatively, D is TRBD2 (6 bases). The CDR3 has 13 residues. V lost 8 bases and J lost 2, with 14 bases in between. Germline values: CDR1 SGHRS, CDR2 YFSETQ. The CDR3 region is CASRDLNAYEQYF. The CDR3 nucleotides are TGCGCCAGTCGGGACTTGAATGCCTACGAGCAGTACTTC.

The chain is built from TRBV3-1 (or the pseudogene TRBV3-2) and TRBJ2-7; TRBD1 matches at 8 bases. This CDR3 spans 15 amino acids. From germline, CDR1 is LGHDT and CDR2 YNNKEL (reference sequence). The V segment lost 4 bases and the J segment 3 bases; nucleotides outside the gene matches: 8. CDR3 region: CASSPQPGGYYEQYF. Written as DNA, the CDR3 is TGTGCCAGCAGCCCCCAGCCAGGGGGCTACTACGAGCAGTACTTC.

This chain links TRBV29-1 with TRBJ1-2; D remains ambiguous. The CDR3 length is 13 residues. Germline V gene lookup returns CDR1 SQVTM and CDR2 ANQGSEA. V lost 5 bases, J lost 4 bases, and 14 bases lay in between. CDR3 DNA sequence: TGCAGCGTTTTAGACCGCCAGGCCTATGGCTACACCTTC. Its protein is CSVLDRQAYGYTF.

This sequence joins TRBV18 and TRBJ1-1, with TRBD1 matching 9 bases. The CDR3 contains 14 residues. Per germline, CDR1 KGHSH and CDR2 LQKENI. Losses at the gene ends were 5 bases for V and 4 bases for J; bases not matched to a gene: 5. CDR3 in amino acids: CASSVTGGLTEAFF. CDR3 DNA sequence: TGTGCCAGCTCAGTTACAGGGGGCCTCACTGAAGCTTTCTTT. The variable domain in full, with the rest retrieved from reference TRBV18 and TRBJ1-1, is NAGVMQNPRHLVRRRGQEARLRCSPMKGHSHVYWYRQLPEEGLKFMVYLQKENIIDESGMPKERFSAEFPKEGPSILRIQQVVRGDSAAYFCASSVTGGLTEAFFGQGTRLTVV.

V is TRBV11-2 and J is TRBJ1-6; D might be TRBD1 (5 bases). The CDR3 extends over 14 amino acids. Trimming took 5 bases from V and 1 from J, leaving 6 bases between them. Germline V gene data show CDR1 as SGHAT and CDR2 as FQNNGV. CDR3 region: CASSGTSYNSPLHF. Written as DNA, the CDR3 is TGTGCCAGCAGCGGGACGTCCTATAATTCACCCCTCCACTTT.

This chain connects TRBV11-2 to TRBJ2-2; the match to TRBD1 covers 8 bases. V lost 1 base to trimming and J lost 1 base; unmatched junction nucleotides: 5. Germline V gives CDR1 SGHAT, CDR2 FQNNGV. CDR3 length: 17 amino acids. The CDR3 DNA reads as TGTGCCAGCAGCTTAGGCCGAGGACAGGGGAACACCGGGGAGCTGTTTTTT. Translated, it gives CASSLGRGQGNTGELFF.

The chain joins TRBV30 to TRBJ1-1, with D hard to call. The CDR3 contains 13 residues. The germline V gene has CDR1 GTSNPN and CDR2 SVGIG (reference sequence). V was pared by 7 bases and J by 4 bases, with 16 bases between. The CDR3 sequence is CALNSARGTEAFF. CDR3 nucleotide sequence: TGTGCCTTAAACAGCGCCCGCGGCACTGAAGCTTTCTTT.

The J gene is TRBJ1-5, the V gene TRBV23-1; D is possibly TRBD1 (5 bases). TRBV23-1 has ORF status, its function being uncertain. The CDR3 has 20 amino acids. Trimming stripped 0 bases from V and 1 base from J, with 22 bases between. For the CDR3, the DNA is TGCGCCAGCAGTCAATCCATAGGGGCAGAGCGTCCCAAAAGCAATCAGCCCCAGCATTTT. Its protein is CASSQSIGAERPKSNQPQHF.

V gene TRBV7-2 combines with J gene TRBJ1-4; possible D gene TRBD1, 5 bases. Germline V CDR1 and CDR2: SGHTA, FQGNSA. V lost 1 base, J lost 8 bases, and 8 bases lay in between. The CDR3 has 13 amino acids. CDR3 loop: CASSLGRAEKLFF. In DNA, the CDR3 is TGTGCCAGCAGCTTAGGCAGGGCGGAAAAACTGTTTTTT.

The chain joins TRBV24-1 to TRBJ1-1, with TRBD1 identical over 7 bases. Germline CDR1 and CDR2: KGHDR and SFDVKD. Germline trimming cut 7 bases from V and 11 bases from J; bases unmatched to any gene: 36. The CDR3 runs to 21 residues. The CDR3 sequence is CATSDILVGILRDSARVVAFF. The CDR3 nucleotides read TGTGCCACCAGCGACATTCTTGTGGGGATTCTGCGGGACAGCGCTAGAGTGGTGGCTTTCTTT.

The V gene is TRBV12-5, the J gene TRBJ2-1; TRBD1 aligns across 12 bases. This CDR3 has 15 amino acids. V lost 6 bases, J lost 4 bases, and 4 bases stayed unmatched. The germline CDR1 and CDR2 sequences are LGHNT and FRNRAP. DNA of the CDR3: TGTGCTAGTGGCCCGGGACAGGGGGCTTACAATGAGCAGTTCTTC. As protein: CASGPGQGAYNEQFF.

The chain recombines TRBV19 with TRBJ1-3; 8 bases are a match to TRBD1. This CDR3 has 13 amino acids. V was pared by 10 bases and J by 4 bases, with 6 bases of the junction left unmatched. Per the germline V gene, CDR1 is LNHDA and CDR2 is SQIVND (reference sequence). The CDR3 reads CATDRGSGNTIYF. The CDR3 DNA sequence: TGTGCCACCGACAGGGGTTCCGGAAACACCATATATTTT.

This sequence joins TRBV5-6 and TRBJ2-3; no definite D call. The CDR3 is made up of 13 amino acids. V was shortened by 0 bases and J by 2 bases, with 4 bases between the two germline ends. In germline, CDR1 is SGHDT, CDR2 YYEEEE. As DNA, the CDR3 is TGTGCCAGCAGCTTGGTCCTCACAGATACGCAGTATTTT. Amino acids: CASSLVLTDTQYF. The variable domain in full, completed from reference TRBV5-6 and TRBJ2-3, reads DAGVTQSPTHLIKTRGQQVTLRCSPKSGHDTVSWYQQALGQGPQFIFQYYEEEERQRGNFPDRFSGHQFPNYSSELNVNALLLGDSALYLCASSLVLTDTQYFGPGTRLTVL.

The chain uses TRBV6-5 and TRBJ2-4; 7 nucleotides align to TRBD1. This CDR3 spans 14 amino acids. Germline V CDR1 and CDR2: MNHEY, SVGAGI. J lost 7 bases, V lost 0 bases, and 3 bases had no gene match. The CDR3 sequence: CASSYSDRRNIQYF. CDR3 nucleotides: TGTGCCAGCAGTTACTCGGACAGGCGGAACATTCAGTACTTC.

This clone was seen only once. The rearrangement uses TRBV29-1 and TRBJ2-7; D possibly corresponds to TRBD1 (5 bases). The CDR3 totals 14 residues. V lost 5 bases, J lost 3 bases, and 17 bases lay in between. Germline CDR1 reads SQVTM; CDR2 reads ANQGSEA. The CDR3 spells CSVRSDRNIYEQYF. In nucleotides, the CDR3 is TGCAGCGTTCGGAGTGACAGAAACATCTACGAGCAGTACTTC.

The rearrangement joins TRBV7-3 to TRBJ2-5; 8 nucleotides agree with TRBD1. Trimming took 5 bases from V and 5 from J; bases not matched to a gene: 10. This CDR3 is built from 15 residues. CDR1 is SGHTA and CDR2 is FQGTGA in the germline V gene. Written as DNA, the CDR3 is TGTGCCAGCAGCCGAGGACAGGGCTCTTGGGAGACCCAGTACTTC. This translates into CASSRGQGSWETQYF.

V usage is TRBV7-8 and J usage is TRBJ2-7; D is perhaps TRBD1 or TRBD2 (5 bases each). V was shortened by 0 bases and J by 6 bases, with 12 bases between the two germline ends. The length of the CDR3 is 14 residues. Germline V gene sequence: CDR1 SGHVS, CDR2 FQNEAQ. This CDR3 reads CASSLALGPSEQYF. CDR3 coding DNA: TGTGCCAGCAGCTTAGCGTTGGGACCTAGCGAGCAGTACTTC.

CDR3 DNA: TGTGCCAGCAGTTCGTACTCTGGGGCCAACGTCCTGACTTTC. Encoded protein: CASSSYSGANVLTF. The chain links TRBV6-6 to TRBJ2-6; D remains ambiguous. V was shortened by 4 bases and J by 0 bases, with 4 bases between the two germline ends. CDR3 length: 14 residues. The germline CDR1 and CDR2 sequences are MNHNY and SVGAGI (reference sequence).

The chain employs TRBV7-2 and TRBJ2-7; unclear D gene. Per the germline V gene, CDR1 is SGHTA and CDR2 is FQGNSA. The CDR3 has 13 amino acids. Trimming removed 3 bases from V and 2 bases from J, with 8 bases in between. CDR3 nucleotides: TGTGCCAGCAGCTTGCAGGAAACCTACGAGCAGTACTTC. Protein sequence: CASSLQETYEQYF.

The V call is TRBV5-6, the J call TRBJ2-1; 7 bases fit TRBD2. Germline V gives CDR1 SGHDT, CDR2 YYEEEE. J was trimmed by 1 base and V by 0 bases; bases with no gene match: 7. The CDR3 is 17 residues long. CDR3 in amino acids: CASSLEGFGRSYNEQFF. The CDR3 DNA follows: TGTGCCAGCAGCTTGGAAGGGTTCGGGAGGTCCTACAATGAGCAGTTCTTC.